This record concerns one TCR beta chain sequence. The antigen remains unidentified. CD45RO negativity and positive selection for CCR7 defined naive CD8 cells, a population that excluded terminally differentiated effector memory CD45RA+ cells. All of the donors resided in Nashville, Tennessee, and each was a Caucasian adult. Germline loops: CDR1 SGDLS, CDR2 YYNGEE. V was shortened by 3 bases and J by 2 bases, with 17 bases between the two germline ends. The CDR3 has 17 amino acids. Data came from immunoSEQ multiplex PCR; TCRdb stores just in-frame clones and leaves some out. The table shows about 2,100,000 clones, with 85% to 95% occurring only once. The sample comes from a study of shared clonotypes between healthy human individuals. For the study at large: Researchers assigned three CD4 naive, three CD4 memory, two CD8 naive and one CD8 memory plate to each donor.

Study results and limitations: With a handful of donors compared, roughly 4.9% of naive CD4 clonotypes were shared. Large sequencing depth failed to make sorted-subset sequencing complete, rarefaction showed.

Input material: naive CD8+ T cells from PBMCs. J is TRBJ2-2 and V is TRBV9; unclear D gene. The TCR sequence derives from a man aged 18 to 35 in good health. Some clones in this sample may be carry-over from other donors' samples. CDR3 nucleotide sequence: TGTGCCAGCAGCGCCCCCCTTGGACCACAAAACACCGGGGAGCTGTTTTTT. Its protein is CASSAPLGPQNTGELFF.